What follows are 19 T cell receptor beta chains derived from one specimen sequenced in a study of blood T cells in healthy people across ages. A second PCR of roughly 7 to 11 cycles used a sample-barcoded 5' primer and a J-beta primer mix. TCRdb re-analysed the 5' RACE reads in MiXCR, keeping a single row per CDR3 protein. This table holds hundreds of thousands of distinct CDR3 sequences, roughly 43% found once. Sequencing was performed on blood. These receptors were collected from a man of 80 years or more in good health.

The sample holds a few counts of this clonotype. This sequence joins TRBV29-1 and TRBJ2-2; TRBD1 agrees at 8 bases. V dropped 8 bases and J dropped 1; count of bases not matched to a gene: 3. This CDR3 has 13 residues. In germline, CDR1 is SQVTM, CDR2 ANQGSEA. CDR3 nucleotides: TGCAGCATACAGGGGGAGAACACCGGGGAGCTGTTTTTT. Translating it yields CSIQGENTGELFF.

The rearrangement uses TRBV6-6 and TRBJ2-3, with TRBD2 identical over 9 bases. The J segment lost 4 bases and the V segment lost 8 bases, leaving 10 bases of the junction unmatched. CDR1 and CDR2 (germline): MNHNY, SVGAGI (reference sequence). The CDR3 sequence is 15 residues long. CDR3 loop: CASDPGLARADTQYF. CDR3 sequence (DNA): TGTGCCAGCGACCCGGGACTAGCTAGAGCAGATACGCAGTATTTT.

The V and J genes are TRBV18 and TRBJ2-7; TRBD1 or TRBD2 may be the D gene (5 bases each). The V and J ends lost 0 bases and 6 bases respectively, with 21 bases between them. This CDR3 comprises 17 residues. Germline CDR1 is KGHSH and CDR2 is LQKENI. CDR3 sequence: CASSPPQGRSNHGEQYF. CDR3 DNA sequence: TGTGCCAGCTCACCACCTCAGGGACGCTCAAACCATGGCGAGCAGTACTTC.

The chain links TRBV20-1 to TRBJ2-5, with 7 bases identical to TRBD2. The DNA end is a closer match to TRBJ2-7, so the J assignment may be wrong. Germline lookup yields CDR1 DFQATT and CDR2 SNEGSKA (reference sequence). This CDR3 is built from 15 residues. This chain's CDR3 is CSAPSGTTNSYEQYF. CDR3 bases: TGCAGTGCCCCAAGTGGGACTACCAACTCCTACGAGCAGTACTTC.

This chain joins TRBV20-1 and TRBJ1-2, with D possibly being TRBD1 (5 bases). The V gene's germline CDR1 is DFQATT and CDR2 SNEGSKA (reference sequence). The CDR3 has 12 amino acids. V was shortened by 6 bases and J by 6 bases, with 14 bases between the two germline ends. CDR3 region: CSAIRAWDGYTF. As DNA, the CDR3 is TGCAGTGCGATCAGGGCCTGGGATGGCTACACCTTC.

This clonotype was observed many times. CDR3 sequence reads: CASSQINADTQYF. DNA for the CDR3: TGTGCCAGCAGCCAGATCAACGCAGATACGCAGTATTTT. This chain uses TRBV3-1 with TRBJ2-3; D call uncertain. Per the germline V gene, CDR1 is LGHDT and CDR2 is YNNKEL (reference sequence). Trimming removed 3 bases at V and 4 bases at J, with 8 bases between. CDR3 size: 13 residues.

CDR3 sequence: CASSHALASNQPQHF. CDR3 DNA sequence: TGTGCCAGCAGCCACGCGCTGGCGAGCAATCAGCCCCAGCATTTT. The chain combines TRBV4-2 with TRBJ1-5; D gene ambiguous. Trimming shortened V by 3 bases and J by 1 base, and 10 bases separated the two germline ends. CDR3 length: 15 residues. The germline gives CDR1 LGHNA, CDR2 YNFKEQ.

In its sample, this clonotype was seen a few times. V usage is TRBV7-8 and J usage is TRBJ2-1, with 9 bases matching TRBD1. After removal of 5 bases from V and 8 bases from J, the junction contained 7 bases not matched to a gene. CDR1 and CDR2 from the germline V gene are SGHVS and FQNEAQ. There are 14 residues in the CDR3. The CDR3 DNA sequence: TGTGCCAGCAGCATCCGGGACAGGGACTATGAGCAGTTCTTC. Its protein is CASSIRDRDYEQFF. Based on the CDR3 plus reference TRBV7-8 and TRBJ2-1, the full variable domain is GAGVSQSPRYKVAKRGQDVALRCDPISGHVSLFWYQQALGQGPEFLTYFQNEAQLDKSGLPSDRFFAERPEGSVSTLKIQRTQQEDSAVYLCASSIRDRDYEQFFGPGTRLTVL.

In the case of this clonotype: One end of the junction varies from germline; a read error may be responsible. J is TRBJ1-4 and V is TRBV12-3 or TRBV12-4, with D possibly matching TRBD1 (5 bases). This CDR3 is built from 16 residues. The CDR3 here is CVSRQGPMGTNEKLFF. CDR3 coding DNA: TGTGTCAGCAGGCAGGGACCGATGGGTACTAATGAAAAACTGTTTTTT.

Concerning this clonotype: This could be a read error, since a much larger clone is one nucleotide away. CDR3 residues: CASRTGTTYEQFF. The DNA for the CDR3 is TGTGCCAGCAGGACCGGGACCACCTACGAGCAGTTCTTC. The gene calls are TRBV28 and TRBJ2-1, with D perhaps assigned TRBD1 or TRBD2 (5 bases each). The CDR3 is 13 amino acids. V was trimmed by 6 bases and J by 10 bases, leaving 16 bases between them. The germline V gene has CDR1 MDHEN and CDR2 SYDVKM.

V and J are TRBV27 and TRBJ1-2, with D unclear. The germline V and J ends were trimmed by 2 bases and 1 base, with 11 bases remaining between them. Germline V gene data show CDR1 as MNHEY and CDR2 as SMNVEV (reference sequence). This CDR3 spans 15 amino acids. This CDR3 is CASSLRADFNYGYTF. DNA of the CDR3: TGTGCCAGCAGTTTACGGGCAGACTTTAACTATGGCTACACCTTC.

On this clonotype itself: A much larger clonotype is one base distant, so this may be a read error. The CDR3 protein is CASSLIGRGSEQYF. The CDR3 coding sequence is TGTGCCAGCAGCTTAATAGGAAGAGGGAGCGAGCAGTACTTC. V gene TRBV7-2 combines with J gene TRBJ2-7, with D possibly matching TRBD2 (5 bases). The V gene lost 2 bases and the J gene lost 6 bases, with 14 bases spanning the gap. This CDR3 has 14 residues. Germline assignment: CDR1 SGHTA and CDR2 FQGNSA.

The sample holds a few counts of this clonotype. This sequence joins TRBV4-3 and TRBJ1-6; D may be TRBD1 (5 bases). The CDR3 is made up of 19 amino acids. The germline V and J ends were trimmed by 0 bases and 0 bases, with 15 bases remaining between them. Germline V gene data show CDR1 as LGHNA and CDR2 as YSLEER. The CDR3 DNA sequence: TGCGCCAGCAGCCAAGAGGAGCCCGTGGGACTCTCCTATAATTCACCCCTCCACTTT. This translates into CASSQEEPVGLSYNSPLHF.

CDR3 nucleotides: TGCAGCGTTCGACAGCTCTATGGCTACACCTTC. Translated: CSVRQLYGYTF. This chain connects TRBV29-1 to TRBJ1-2; possibly TRBD1 for D (5 bases). CDR1 and CDR2 from the germline V gene are SQVTM and ANQGSEA. The CDR3 loop spans 11 amino acids. V was shortened by 5 bases and J by 4 bases, with 8 bases between the two germline ends. The full variable domain, rest sourced from reference TRBV29-1 and TRBJ1-2, is SAVISQKPSRDICQRGTSLTIQCQVDSQVTMMFWYRQQPGQSLTLIATANQGSEATYESGFVIDKFPISRPNLTFSTLTVSNMSPEDSSIYLCSVRQLYGYTFGSGTRLTVV.

The sample holds a few counts of this clonotype. V and J are TRBV6-2 or TRBV6-3 and TRBJ1-6, with D unresolved. Germline CDR1 is MNHEY and CDR2 is SVGEGT. The germline V and J ends were trimmed by 7 bases and 9 bases, with 10 bases remaining between them. This CDR3 comprises 12 residues. CDR3 amino acids: CASTKLGSPLHF. CDR3 nucleotide sequence: TGTGCCAGCACCAAACTTGGTTCACCCCTCCACTTT.

The table lists this clonotype with a few counts. Just one base apart from a much larger clone, this may be a read error. The CDR3 coding sequence is TGTGCCAGCAGTTATGCTTGCTCTGGGGCCAACGTCCTGACTTTC. Protein: CASSYACSGANVLTF. V usage is TRBV6-2 or TRBV6-3 and J usage is TRBJ2-6; D unclear. CDR3 length: 15 residues. CDR1 MNHEY and CDR2 SVGEGT come from the germline V gene. With 3 bases removed from V and 0 bases from J, the gap between germline ends came to 6 bases.

The gene calls are TRBV2 and TRBJ2-5; D uncertain. The J call is doubtful: the DNA matches TRBJ2-4 better. The CDR3 runs 14 residues. The germline V gene encodes CDR1 SNHLY and CDR2 FYNNEI. The CDR3 region is CASSINGPNDIQYF. Here the CDR3 DNA reads TGTGCCAGCAGCATCAACGGGCCGAATGACATTCAGTACTTC.

This clonotype showed up just once. This chain joins TRBV7-2 and TRBJ2-4, with TRBD2 matching 13 bases. Germline lookup yields CDR1 SGHTA and CDR2 FQGNSA. The V segment lost 4 bases and the J segment 6 bases; nucleotides outside the gene matches: 6. The CDR3 is 16 residues long. CDR3 residues: CASSYGLAGVGNIQYF. For the CDR3, the DNA is TGTGCCAGCAGCTACGGACTAGCGGGAGTGGGAAACATTCAGTACTTC.

The V gene is TRBV7-2, the J gene TRBJ2-3, with D tentatively TRBD1 (6 bases). The CDR3 totals 16 residues. V was cut by 1 base and J by 4 bases, with 15 bases left in between. Germline CDR1 reads SGHTA; CDR2 reads FQGNSA. CDR3 sequence: CASSLVGGHSSDTQYF. DNA for the CDR3: TGTGCCAGCAGCTTAGTTGGGGGCCACTCCTCAGATACGCAGTATTTT.